This TCR beta chain emerged from a study of CD8+ T cells in alopecia areata. Findings of the study overall: Expanded CD8+ clones among the top 100, as well as scalp clonality, were significantly decreased by tofacitinib. Many expanded lesional clones persisted in scalp and blood during tofacitinib.

Turning to this clone: What it binds is not known.

Extracted from the samples, RNA was reverse transcribed into cDNA to serve as the sequencing template. The method was immunoSEQ multiplex PCR; TCRdb's version includes in-frame clones alone and lacks a portion of them. Of roughly 100,000 clones in the sample, approximately 84% were seen once. Stated treatment: oral pan-JAK inhibitor, 5-10 mg twice daily. This specimen was CD8+ T cells sorted from blood, taken at approximately week 34, from a patient treated with tofacitinib. The receptor comes from a human donor with alopecia areata.

CDR3 protein: CASSPPLGQGTDTQYF. CDR3 coding DNA: TGTGCCAGCTCACCACCTCTAGGGCAGGGCACAGATACGCAGTATTTT. The V and J genes are TRBV18 and TRBJ2-3, with D unclear. CDR1 and CDR2 (germline): KGHSH, LQKENI. Trimming removed 0 bases from V and 1 base from J, with 11 bases in between. This CDR3 comprises 16 residues.